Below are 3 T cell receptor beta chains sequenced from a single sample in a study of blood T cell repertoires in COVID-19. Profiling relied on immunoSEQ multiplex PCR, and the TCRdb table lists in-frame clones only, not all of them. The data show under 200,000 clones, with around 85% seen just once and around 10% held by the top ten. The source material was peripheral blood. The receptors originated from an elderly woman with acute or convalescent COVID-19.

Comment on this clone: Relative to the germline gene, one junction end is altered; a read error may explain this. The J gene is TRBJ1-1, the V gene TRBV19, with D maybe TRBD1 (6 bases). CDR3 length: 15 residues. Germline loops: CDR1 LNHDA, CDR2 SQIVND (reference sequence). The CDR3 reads CASNNMGAGNTEAFF. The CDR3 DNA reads TGTGCCAGTAATAACATGGGGGCCGGGAACACTGAAGCTTTCTTC.

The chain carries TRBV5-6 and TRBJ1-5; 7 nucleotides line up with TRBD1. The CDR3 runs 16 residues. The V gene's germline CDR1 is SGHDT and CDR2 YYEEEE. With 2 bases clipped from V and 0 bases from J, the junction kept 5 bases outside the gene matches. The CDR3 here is CASSFMTGSSNQPQHF. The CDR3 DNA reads TGTGCCAGCAGCTTTATGACAGGGTCTAGCAATCAGCCCCAGCATTTT.

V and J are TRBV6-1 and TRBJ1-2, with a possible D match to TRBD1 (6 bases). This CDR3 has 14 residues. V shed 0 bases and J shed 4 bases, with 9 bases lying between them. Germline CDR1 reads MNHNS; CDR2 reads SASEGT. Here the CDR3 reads CASSEAPTGYGYTF. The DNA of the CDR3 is TGTGCCAGCAGTGAAGCCCCGACAGGCTATGGCTACACCTTC.